These T cell receptor beta chains were read from a single sample in a study of T cell repertoires in cytomegalovirus infection. TCRdb independently ran MiXCR on the reads; one entry per CDR3 protein. The table lists 200,000 to 300,000 distinct CDR3 sequences, roughly 15% of them singletons. Material for sequencing was PBMCs. The source is a human donor in good health (CMV status not recorded). Some clones in this sample may be carry-over from other donors' samples. CDR3s include the opening cysteine and the closing phenylalanine or tryptophan. Each record gives: D gene, V gene, J gene, clone size, CDR3 DNA, CDR3 protein. D genes are given only for firm matches. Size tells how often a clone was seen (once, few, many) or the class of an expanded clone, and some rows leave it out.

TRBD2	TRBV20-1	TRBJ2-3	.	TGCAGTGCTAGAGATCTCTTGGGACTAGCCAAAAAGGGGAACGCGCAGTATTTT	CSARDLLGLAKKGNAQYF
.	TRBV7-3	TRBJ2-1	.	TGTGCCAGTAGGAAGGAACCCAACAATGAGCAGTTCTTC	CASRKEPNNEQFF
.	TRBV2	TRBJ1-1	once	TGTGCCAGCAGAAGATTCGACGGGACACTGAACACTGAAGCTTTCTTT	CASRRFDGTLNTEAFF
.	TRBV7-9	TRBJ1-1	many	TGTGCCAGCAGCTTACCCACAGGGATCAACACTGAAGCTTTCTTT	CASSLPTGINTEAFF
TRBD2	TRBV10-3	TRBJ2-7	many	TGTGCCATCAGTGAAAGCGGGGGTAGCTCCTACGAGCAGTACTTC	CAISESGGSSYEQYF
.	TRBV29-1	TRBJ1-2	.	TGCAGCGTTGTAAGAGGGGTCGGCTATGGCTACACCTTC	CSVVRGVGYGYTF
TRBD1	TRBV18	TRBJ2-1	few	TGTGCCAGCTCACTCGAACTGGACAGGGTCAATGAGCAGTTCTTC	CASSLELDRVNEQFF
.	TRBV5-6	TRBJ2-2	.	TGTGCCAGCTCGGTCTCCGGGGAGCTGTTTTTT	CASSVSGELFF
.	TRBV12-5	TRBJ1-6	many	TGTGCTAGTAGAAAAGGGGTCGATAATTCACCCCTCCACTTT	CASRKGVDNSPLHF
TRBD1	TRBV2	TRBJ1-6	many	TGTGCCAGCAGGACAGGGGGCGCGGGTTATAATTCACCCCTCCACTTT	CASRTGGAGYNSPLHF
TRBD1	TRBV25-1	TRBJ2-7	many	TGTGCCAGCAGCACAGGGGGCTCCTACGAGCAGTACTTC	CASSTGGSYEQYF
TRBD2	TRBV12-3/TRBV12-4	TRBJ2-3	.	TGTGCCAGCAGCCCAACTAGCGGGAGAGGCACAGATACGCAGTATTTT	CASSPTSGRGTDTQYF
TRBD1	TRBV7-3	TRBJ1-1	many	TGTGCCAGCAGCTCGGGACAGCCTATCGGGCGCGCTTTCTTT	CASSSGQPIGRAFF
TRBD2	TRBV12-3/TRBV12-4	TRBJ2-3	many	TGTGCCAGCACTACAGCGGGAGGCTCTAGCACAGATACGCAGTATTTT	CASTTAGGSSTDTQYF
TRBD2	TRBV6-2/TRBV6-3	TRBJ2-3	many	TGTGCCAGCAGTTACATGAGCGGGAGGATTACAGATACGCAGTATTTT	CASSYMSGRITDTQYF
TRBD1	TRBV7-8	TRBJ2-3	many	TGTGCCAGCAGCTTAGAACCCCGGACAGGGAGCACAGATACGCAGTATTTT	CASSLEPRTGSTDTQYF
TRBD1	TRBV6-1	TRBJ2-7	many	TGTGCCAGCAGTCACCGGGACAGGTTTTCCTACGAGCAGTACTTC	CASSHRDRFSYEQYF
.	TRBV4-1	TRBJ1-2	many	TGCGCCAGCAGCCAATTCCAGGGCCCGAACTATGGCTACACCTTC	CASSQFQGPNYGYTF
.	TRBV27	TRBJ1-1	many	TGTGCCAGCAGTGATCGACTGCAGGGTTTGGCTGAAGCTTTCTTT	CASSDRLQGLAEAFF
.	TRBV5-1	TRBJ1-2	once	TGCGCCAGCAGCCCCCCCGACAGTAGCCCTAACTATGGCTACACCTTC	CASSPPDSSPNYGYTF
.	TRBV10-3	TRBJ2-3	.	TGTGCCATGGGACTGGCTAGCACAGATACGCAGTATTTT	CAMGLASTDTQYF
.	TRBV4-1	TRBJ2-7	.	TGCGCCAGCAGCCCCCAGGGACTTTACGAGCAGTACTTC	CASSPQGLYEQYF
TRBD1	TRBV10-3	TRBJ1-1	.	TGTGCCATCAAAACAAGGACAGGGGCCTTAAACACTGAAGCTTTCTTT	CAIKTRTGALNTEAFF
TRBD1	TRBV20-1	TRBJ1-1	few	TGCAGTGCTAGAGGCGGACAGGGGAACACTGAAGCTTTCTTT	CSARGGQGNTEAFF
TRBD1	TRBV7-3	TRBJ2-7	.	TGTGCCAGCAGCTCGCCGAGGGACAGGGATTACGAGCAGTACTTC	CASSSPRDRDYEQYF
.	TRBV20-1	TRBJ1-5	.	TGCGCCGCTGGGGCAGAACGCAATCAGCCCCAGCATTTT	CAAGAERNQPQHF
.	TRBV7-9	TRBJ2-4	few	TGTGCCAGCAGCGACGGGTCGCTAAACATTCAGTACTTC	CASSDGSLNIQYF
.	TRBV28	TRBJ2-1	many	TGTGCCAGCAGTTTATGGACCGAGACAGCCTACAATGAGCAGTTCTTC	CASSLWTETAYNEQFF
TRBD1	TRBV13	TRBJ2-5	few	TGTGCCAGCAGCTTAGGTGGCAGGGGGCGAATTGGAGAGACCCAGTACTTC	CASSLGGRGRIGETQYF
TRBD1	TRBV20-1	TRBJ1-5	once	TGCAGTGCTAGGGACAGGGGGCTAAATCAGCCCCAGCATTTT	CSARDRGLNQPQHF
.	TRBV5-6	TRBJ2-6	many	TGTGCCAGCAGCCGACCCCGGCTCGGGGCCAACGTCCTGACTTTC	CASSRPRLGANVLTF
TRBD1	TRBV20-1	TRBJ2-6	.	TGCAGTGCTGTGGGACAGGGAAGGATTGGGGCCAACGTCCTGACTTTC	CSAVGQGRIGANVLTF
.	TRBV18	TRBJ2-7	few	TGTGCCAGCTCACGAGTGGGAACCTACGAGCAGTACTTC	CASSRVGTYEQYF
.	TRBV7-3	TRBJ1-1	many	TGTGCCAGCAGCTTACGTCCCCCGCAGAGGGGGATGAACACTGAAGCTTTCTTT	CASSLRPPQRGMNTEAFF
TRBD1	TRBV2	TRBJ1-2	.	TGTGCCAGCAGCCCAGGACAGGGGGTGGACGGCTACACCTTC	CASSPGQGVDGYTF
.	TRBV4-3	TRBJ2-2	many	TGCGCCAGCAGCCAAAGCCCCGTTACGAACACCGGGGAGCTGTTTTTT	CASSQSPVTNTGELFF
TRBD1	TRBV28	TRBJ2-7	many	TGTGCCAGCAGGACGGACAGGGAAAAGGTCCCCTACGAGCAGTACTTC	CASRTDREKVPYEQYF
.	TRBV2	TRBJ2-3	.	TGTGCCAGCAGTTCGGACGTGGGTCTGGATACGCAGTATTTT	CASSSDVGLDTQYF
.	TRBV11-3	TRBJ2-1	many	TGTGCCAGCAGCTTAGATTATCGTGGCCGGCTGTTCTTC	CASSLDYRGRLFF
.	TRBV18	TRBJ2-5	.	TGTGCCAGCTCACCAGGCTCGACAGCGTCCACCCAGTACTTC	CASSPGSTASTQYF
TRBD2	TRBV29-1	TRBJ2-3	.	TGCAGCGTCAAACCACAGCGGGGGGTCACAGATACGCAGTATTTT	CSVKPQRGVTDTQYF
TRBD1	TRBV4-1	TRBJ1-1	.	TGCGCCAGCAGCCTGGGACAGGGGGCGCCCACTGAAGCTTTCTTT	CASSLGQGAPTEAFF
.	TRBV4-2	TRBJ1-1	many	TGTGCCAGCAGCCAAGAAGGCGGAACTGAAGCTTTCTTT	CASSQEGGTEAFF
.	TRBV28	TRBJ2-1	few	TGTGCCAGCAGTTTAGAAGGGTCAGGCGCATACAATGAGCAGTTCTTC	CASSLEGSGAYNEQFF
.	TRBV20-1	TRBJ2-7	.	TGCAGTGCTAATACAGGCGTATTCTACGAGCAGTACTTC	CSANTGVFYEQYF
.	TRBV11-2	TRBJ2-1	few	TGTGCCAGCAGCTGGATAGCGGTGGAAAGCTACAATGAGCAGTTCTTC	CASSWIAVESYNEQFF
.	TRBV9	TRBJ1-2	.	TGTGCCAGCAGCGCCGGGACACTAGCTAACTATGGCTACACCTTC	CASSAGTLANYGYTF
.	TRBV7-2	TRBJ1-1	many	TGTGCCAGCAGCTTGGTATTAGAGTCTGAAGCTTTCTTT	CASSLVLESEAFF
TRBD2	TRBV29-1	TRBJ2-1	few	TGCAGCGTTGTACTAGCGGGACACAATGAGCAGTTCTTC	CSVVLAGHNEQFF
.	TRBV7-9	TRBJ2-7	many	TGTGCCAGCAGCTTATCATACCGGGGCTCTGACGAGCAGTACTTC	CASSLSYRGSDEQYF
.	TRBV19	TRBJ2-4	.	TGTGCCAGTAGTCCCGGTGACAGGAGGACCGTAGCCAAAAACATTCAGTACTTC	CASSPGDRRTVAKNIQYF
.	TRBV20-1	TRBJ2-6	.	TGCAGTGCTAGAGAGACCGACGGAGGCTCTGGGGCCAACGTCCTGACTTTC	CSARETDGGSGANVLTF
.	TRBV5-4	TRBJ1-2	few	TGTGCCAGCAGCTTTGCCCGGAACTATGGCTACACCTTC	CASSFARNYGYTF
TRBD1	TRBV18	TRBJ2-1	once	TGTGCCAGCTCACCAGGTCCAGGGACAGGTGAGCAGTTCTTC	CASSPGPGTGEQFF
.	TRBV7-2	TRBJ2-1	many	TGTGCCAGCAGTCTAGCTTCGGGACTCCCTTTAAGGAATGAGCAGTTCTTC	CASSLASGLPLRNEQFF
TRBD2	TRBV11-2	TRBJ2-3	many	TGTGCCAGCAGCTTTGGACTAGCGGGGCTCACAGATACGCAGTATTTT	CASSFGLAGLTDTQYF
.	TRBV19	TRBJ2-2	many	TGTGCCAGTAGTTACCCGCCGAACACCGGGGAGCTGTTTTTT	CASSYPPNTGELFF
.	TRBV12-3/TRBV12-4	TRBJ2-3	few	TGTGCCAGCAGATCGGACCCGTCTTCGCAGTATTTT	CASRSDPSSQYF
.	TRBV4-1	TRBJ2-3	.	TGCGCCAGCAGCCTCCAATACGAGGGTCCAGATACGCAGTATTTT	CASSLQYEGPDTQYF
TRBD2	TRBV7-9	TRBJ2-1	many	TGTGCCAGCAGCCCTAGCGGTCACTCCTACAATGAGCAGTTCTTC	CASSPSGHSYNEQFF